A single sample gave rise to the 3 T cell receptor beta chains below, sequenced in a study of metastatic and nonmetastatic thyroid tumors. TCRdb re-clonotyped the PCR reads via MiXCR. The data hold some 84,000 clones, with around 7.8% observed a single time. Until they underwent thyroid surgery, no patient had received any treatment. Sequenced material: blood. The origin of the receptors is a female donor with papillary thyroid cancer or a benign thyroid nodule (not recorded which). Some clones in this sample may be carry-over from other donors' samples.

With regard to this clone: Given a much more abundant clone one base away, this may be a read error. The J gene is TRBJ1-6, the V gene TRBV2; maybe TRBD1 (5 bases). V lost 4 bases and J 9 bases, leaving 13 bases between the germline ends. Germline CDR1 reads SNHLY; CDR2 reads FYNNEI. The CDR3 consists of 14 residues. The CDR3: CASSAWGGGSPLHF. Here the CDR3 DNA reads TGTGCCAGCAGTGCCTGGGGGGGGGGTTCACCCCTCCACTTT. Full variable domain (remainder filled in from reference TRBV2 and TRBJ1-6): EPEVTQTPSHQVTQMGQEVILRCVPISNHLYFYWYRQILGQKVEFLVSFYNNEISEKSEIFDDQFSVERPDGSNFTLKIRSTKLEDSAMYFCASSAWGGGSPLHFGNGTRLTVT.

Comment on this clone: A read error may explain this, as a much larger clone is one base away. The chain links TRBV4-1 to TRBJ2-7, with a weak D call TRBD1 (6 bases). CDR1 is MGHRA, CDR2 YSYEKL, per germline. The CDR3 sequence is 15 residues long. Trimming took off 7 bases at V and 4 bases at J, with 20 bases between the two ends. CDR3 nucleotides: TGCGCCAGCATCCTGACTTCGGACAGCAGATACGAGCAGTACTTC. It is translated as CASILTSDSRYEQYF.

This clone was seen ten or more times. V usage is TRBV12-3 or TRBV12-4 and J usage is TRBJ1-1, with no clear D. CDR3 length equals 13 residues. The germline V and J ends were trimmed by 2 bases and 5 bases, with 9 bases remaining between them. CDR3 loop: CASSLKGETEAFF. Written as DNA, the CDR3 is TGTGCCAGCAGTTTAAAGGGCGAGACTGAAGCTTTCTTT.